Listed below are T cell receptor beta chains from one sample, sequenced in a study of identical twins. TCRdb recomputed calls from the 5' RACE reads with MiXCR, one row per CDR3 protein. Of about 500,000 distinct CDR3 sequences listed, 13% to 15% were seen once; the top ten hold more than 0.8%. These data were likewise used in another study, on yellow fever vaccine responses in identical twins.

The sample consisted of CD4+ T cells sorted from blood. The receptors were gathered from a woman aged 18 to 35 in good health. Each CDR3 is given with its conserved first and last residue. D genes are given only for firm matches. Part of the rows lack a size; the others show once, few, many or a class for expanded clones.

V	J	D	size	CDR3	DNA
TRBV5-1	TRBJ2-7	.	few	CASSLAPAGVTYEQYF	TGCGCCAGCAGCTTGGCGCCTGCCGGGGTAACGTACGAGCAGTACTTC
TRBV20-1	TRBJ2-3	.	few	CSARNSGGFTDTQYF	TGCAGTGCTAGGAATAGCGGAGGATTCACAGATACGCAGTATTTT
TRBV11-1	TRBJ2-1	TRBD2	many	CASSLGDSGRFSYNEQFF	TGTGCCAGCAGCTTAGGTGATAGCGGGAGGTTCTCCTACAATGAGCAGTTCTTC
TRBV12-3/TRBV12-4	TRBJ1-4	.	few	CASSFSGVEKLFF	TGTGCCAGCAGTTTTTCAGGGGTTGAAAAACTGTTTTTT
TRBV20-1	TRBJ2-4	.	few	CSASSQGGKNIQYF	TGCAGTGCTAGCTCACAGGGTGGCAAAAACATTCAGTACTTC
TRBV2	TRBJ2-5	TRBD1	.	CASSYGTGARETQYF	TGTGCCAGCAGTTACGGGACAGGGGCTAGGGAGACCCAGTACTTC
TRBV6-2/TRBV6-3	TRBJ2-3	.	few	CASSPTRDTQYF	TGTGCCAGCAGTCCTACTAGAGATACGCAGTATTTT
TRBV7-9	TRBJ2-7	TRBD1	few	CASSLAQGDTYEQYF	TGTGCCAGCAGCTTAGCCCAGGGGGACACCTACGAGCAGTACTTC
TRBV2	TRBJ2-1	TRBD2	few	CASTAGEVVEQFF	TGTGCCAGCACGGCGGGAGAGGTGGTTGAGCAGTTCTTC
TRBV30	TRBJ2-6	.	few	CAWSRPSGANVLTF	TGTGCCTGGAGTCGCCCCTCTGGGGCCAACGTCCTGACTTTC
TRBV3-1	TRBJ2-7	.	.	CATCTMRSGRTSYEQYF	TGTGCCACCTGCACGATGAGGAGCGGTAGAACTTCCTACGAGCAGTACTTC
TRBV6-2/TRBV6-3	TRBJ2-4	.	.	CASSYGVLGTNKNIQYF	TGTGCCAGCAGTTACGGGGTTCTGGGGACGAACAAAAACATTCAGTACTTC
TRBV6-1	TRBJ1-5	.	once	CASKIEEASNQPQHF	TGTGCCAGCAAGATCGAGGAGGCCAGCAATCAGCCCCAGCATTTT
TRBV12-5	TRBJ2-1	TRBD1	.	CASGLVRQGAKDNEQFF	TGTGCTAGTGGTTTGGTACGACAGGGGGCTAAAGACAATGAGCAGTTCTTC
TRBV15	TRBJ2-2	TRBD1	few	CATSLGTGGWTGELFF	TGTGCCACCAGCCTCGGGACAGGGGGCTGGACCGGGGAGCTGTTTTTT
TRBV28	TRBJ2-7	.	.	CASSSQGVGSSEQYF	TGTGCCAGCAGTTCCCAGGGAGTGGGCTCGTCCGAGCAGTACTTC
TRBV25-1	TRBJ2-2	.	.	CASSEYFQDTGELFF	TGTGCCAGCAGTGAATATTTCCAGGATACCGGGGAGCTGTTTTTT
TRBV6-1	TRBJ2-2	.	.	CASIQGGGGTGELFF	TGTGCCAGCATTCAAGGGGGGGGGGGCACCGGGGAGCTGTTTTTT
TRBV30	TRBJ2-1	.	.	CAWSPPSQAISYNEQFF	TGTGCCTGGAGCCCCCCTAGCCAAGCGATCTCCTACAATGAGCAGTTCTTC
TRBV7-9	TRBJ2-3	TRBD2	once	CASSKSGTPTDTQYF	TGTGCCAGCAGCAAAAGCGGGACTCCCACAGATACGCAGTATTTT
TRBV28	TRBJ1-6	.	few	CASSFPKTGPSPLHF	TGTGCCAGCAGTTTCCCCAAGACAGGACCCTCACCCCTCCACTTT
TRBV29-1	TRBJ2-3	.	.	CSVAVTADTQYF	TGCAGCGTTGCAGTAACGGCAGATACGCAGTATTTT
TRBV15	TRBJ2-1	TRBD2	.	CATSYSGTIPNEQFF	TGTGCCACCAGCTATAGCGGGACCATACCGAATGAGCAGTTCTTC
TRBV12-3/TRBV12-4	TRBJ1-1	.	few	CASSPPRAASKIEAFF	TGTGCCAGCAGTCCCCCTCGGGCGGCCTCTAAAATTGAAGCTTTCTTT
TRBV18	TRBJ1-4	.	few	CASSPAEKLFF	TGTGCCAGCTCACCAGCGGAAAAACTGTTTTTT
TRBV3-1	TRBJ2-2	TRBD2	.	CASSAQRGDGTGELFF	TGTGCCAGCAGCGCCCAGCGGGGGGATGGCACCGGGGAGCTGTTTTTT
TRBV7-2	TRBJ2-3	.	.	CASFLLPAADTQYF	TGTGCCAGCTTCCTCCTCCCCGCGGCAGATACGCAGTATTTT
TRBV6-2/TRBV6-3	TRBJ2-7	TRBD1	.	CASRPAPTGASYEQYF	TGTGCCAGCAGGCCGGCCCCGACAGGGGCCTCCTACGAGCAGTACTTC
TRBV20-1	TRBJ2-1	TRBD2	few	CSAQGRDYGGRYNEQFF	TGCAGTGCTCAAGGCCGGGACTACGGGGGACGGTACAATGAGCAGTTCTTC
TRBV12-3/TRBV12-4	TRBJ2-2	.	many	CASRAPRAGELFF	TGTGCCAGCAGGGCCCCCCGGGCCGGGGAGCTGTTTTTT
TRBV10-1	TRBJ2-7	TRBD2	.	CATEGLAGEQYF	TGCGCCACCGAGGGACTAGCGGGTGAGCAGTACTTC
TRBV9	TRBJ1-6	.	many	CASSVNPNSPLHF	TGTGCCAGCAGCGTAAATCCCAATTCACCCCTCCACTTT
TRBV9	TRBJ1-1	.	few	CASSVGSGGAGTEAFF	TGTGCCAGCAGCGTAGGTTCGGGGGGCGCGGGCACTGAAGCTTTCTTT
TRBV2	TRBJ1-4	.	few	CASSEETGLYEKLFF	TGTGCCAGCAGTGAAGAGACCGGATTATATGAAAAACTGTTTTTT
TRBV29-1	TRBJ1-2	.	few	CSVGEGLNYGYTF	TGCAGCGTTGGGGAGGGTTTAAACTATGGCTACACCTTC
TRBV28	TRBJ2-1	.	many	CASSRPGGVFEQFF	TGTGCCAGCAGCCGCCCTGGAGGGGTGTTTGAGCAGTTCTTC
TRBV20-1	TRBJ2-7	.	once	CSARGHESEQYF	TGCAGTGCTAGAGGTCATGAGTCCGAGCAGTACTTC
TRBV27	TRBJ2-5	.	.	CASSFTGMETQYF	TGTGCCAGCAGTTTTACAGGGATGGAGACCCAGTACTTC
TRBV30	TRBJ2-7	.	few	CAWSVRPNYEQYF	TGTGCCTGGAGTGTAAGACCGAACTACGAGCAGTACTTC
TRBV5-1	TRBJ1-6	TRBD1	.	CASSMDRDSSPLHF	TGCGCCAGCAGCATGGACAGGGATAGTTCACCCCTCCACTTT
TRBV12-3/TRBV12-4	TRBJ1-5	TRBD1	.	CASRSDRGQQPQHF	TGTGCCAGCAGGTCGGACAGGGGGCAACAGCCCCAGCATTTT
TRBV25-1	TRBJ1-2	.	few	CASSSDFPYTF	TGTGCCAGCAGTTCAGACTTTCCCTACACCTTC
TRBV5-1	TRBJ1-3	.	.	CASRTGTSNTIYF	TGCGCCAGCAGAACAGGGACTTCAAACACCATATATTTT
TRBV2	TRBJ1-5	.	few	CASRVHSNQPQHF	TGTGCCAGCAGGGTCCATAGCAATCAGCCCCAGCATTTT
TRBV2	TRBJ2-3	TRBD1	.	CASNPDRIGTQYF	TGTGCCAGCAACCCGGACAGGATCGGTACGCAGTATTTT
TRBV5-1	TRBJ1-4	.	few	CASSLGRLTNEKLFF	TGCGCCAGCAGCTTGGGACGTCTAACTAATGAAAAACTGTTTTTT
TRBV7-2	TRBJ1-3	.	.	CASSPHLSGNTIYF	TGTGCCAGCAGCCCCCATCTCTCTGGAAACACCATATATTTT